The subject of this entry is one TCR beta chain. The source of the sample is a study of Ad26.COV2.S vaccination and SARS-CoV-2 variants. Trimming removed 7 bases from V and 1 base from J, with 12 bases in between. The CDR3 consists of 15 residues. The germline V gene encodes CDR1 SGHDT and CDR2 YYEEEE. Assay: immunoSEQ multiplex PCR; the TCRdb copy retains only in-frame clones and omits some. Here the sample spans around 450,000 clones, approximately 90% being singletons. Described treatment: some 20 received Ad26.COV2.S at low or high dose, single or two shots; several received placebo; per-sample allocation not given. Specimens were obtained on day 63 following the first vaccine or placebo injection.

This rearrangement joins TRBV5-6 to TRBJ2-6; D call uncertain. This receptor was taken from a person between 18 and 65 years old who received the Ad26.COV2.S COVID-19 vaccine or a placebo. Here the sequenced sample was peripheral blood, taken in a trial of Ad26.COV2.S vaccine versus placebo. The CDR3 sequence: CASRTRKSGANVLTF. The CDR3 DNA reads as TGTGCCAGCCGGACGAGAAAATCTGGGGCCAACGTCCTGACTTTC.